What follows are 27 T cell receptor beta chains derived from one specimen sequenced in a study of neurological immune-mediated disorders. Time point indicated: technical triplicate 1. TCRdb reprocessed the 5' RACE reads with MiXCR, giving one entry per CDR3 protein. The sample has fewer than 50,000 distinct CDR3 sequences; over 8.5% are singletons. The sequencing sample was made of PBMCs. Every receptor here comes from a man in his 60s with HTLV-1-associated myelopathy (HAM/TSP).

At least ten counts were recorded for this clonotype. V and J are TRBV12-3 or TRBV12-4 and TRBJ2-6; D unresolved. This CDR3 is built from 12 residues. The V and J ends lost 5 bases and 6 bases respectively, with 5 bases between them. Here the CDR3 DNA reads TGTGCCAGCAGTACCCAGGCCAACGTCCTGACTTTC. This sequence encodes CASSTQANVLTF.

This clonotype was counted many times. The chain recombines TRBV7-3 with TRBJ2-3, with unresolved D. V was shortened by 2 bases and J by 5 bases, with 11 bases between the two germline ends. This CDR3 is built from 14 residues. Germline V gene lookup returns CDR1 SGHTA and CDR2 FQGTGA. The CDR3 coding sequence is TGTGCCAGCAGCTTAGGGCAGGTACAAGATACGCAGTATTTT. Translated, it gives CASSLGQVQDTQYF.

Many counts were recorded for this clonotype. This chain joins TRBV18 and TRBJ2-3, with D tentatively TRBD2 (6 bases). The CDR3 sequence is 14 residues long. Germline V gives CDR1 KGHSH, CDR2 LQKENI. V shed 1 base and J shed 1 base, with 6 bases lying between them. The CDR3 is CASSPREGTDTQYF. In nucleotides, the CDR3 is TGTGCCAGCTCACCACGGGAGGGCACAGATACGCAGTATTTT.

This clonotype was detected ten times or more. The chain joins TRBV20-1 to TRBJ2-1; 9 nucleotides match TRBD2. The CDR3 runs 15 residues. CDR1 is DFQATT and CDR2 is SNEGSKA in the germline V gene (reference sequence). After removal of 4 bases from V and 9 bases from J, the junction contained 13 bases not matched to a gene. The DNA of the CDR3 is TGCAGTGCTAATAATATGCGGGAGGGCCGTAGTGAGCAGTTCTTC. As protein: CSANNMREGRSEQFF.

This clonotype was seen repeatedly, ten times or more. The V and J genes are TRBV9 and TRBJ1-3; D remains ambiguous. Germline V gene lookup returns CDR1 SGDLS and CDR2 YYNGEE. Trimming pared 7 bases from V and 0 bases from J, leaving 5 bases between. The length of the CDR3 is 12 residues. The DNA of the CDR3 is TGTGCCAGCGGGGACTCTGGAAACACCATATATTTT. This codes for CASGDSGNTIYF.

This clonotype was counted many times. The chain couples TRBV12-3 or TRBV12-4 to TRBJ1-1; D might be TRBD1 (5 bases). There are 13 residues in the CDR3. V was shortened by 4 bases and J by 8 bases, with 14 bases between the two germline ends. CDR3 nucleotide sequence: TGTGCCAGCAGTTATAGAGGGGCTAACGAAGCTTTCTTT. Translated, it gives CASSYRGANEAFF.

This clonotype was found many times. This chain connects TRBV18 to TRBJ2-3; D possibly uses TRBD1 or TRBD2 (5 bases each). Between the trimmed V and J ends, which lost 3 bases and 0 bases, there was a span of 10 bases. CDR3 length: 15 amino acids. Germline V gene sequence: CDR1 KGHSH, CDR2 LQKENI. The CDR3 coding sequence is TGTGCCAGCTCACCCGGGACGGTCAGCACAGATACGCAGTATTTT. Translated: CASSPGTVSTDTQYF.

This clonotype appeared many times. The chain links TRBV20-1 to TRBJ2-5; TRBD2 aligns across 12 bases. V was clipped by 5 bases and J by 5 bases; unmatched bases: 9. The length of the CDR3 is 15 residues. Per the germline V gene, CDR1 is DFQATT and CDR2 is SNEGSKA (reference sequence). Written as DNA, the CDR3 is TGCAGTGCTGATGGGACTAGCGGGCAGGGGGAGACCCAGTACTTC. It is translated as CSADGTSGQGETQYF.

This clonotype has a count of ten or more. The chain uses TRBV5-5 and TRBJ2-7, with 8 nucleotides matching TRBD1. The CDR3 is 15 residues long. The trim removed 4 bases at V and 2 bases at J, leaving 8 bases unmatched. Germline lookup yields CDR1 SGHKS and CDR2 YYEKEE (reference sequence). The CDR3 sequence is CASSRPQGAAYEQYF. The CDR3 DNA sequence: TGTGCCAGCAGCCGACCTCAGGGGGCGGCCTACGAGCAGTACTTC.

The table lists this clonotype with a few counts. The chain recombines TRBV20-1 with TRBJ2-1; TRBD2 matches at 12 bases. The V segment lost 6 bases and the J segment 4 bases; nucleotides outside the gene matches: 7. CDR1 DFQATT and CDR2 SNEGSKA come from the germline V gene (reference sequence). CDR3 length: 15 amino acids. DNA of the CDR3: TGCAGTGCAATCCCTCTAGCGGGAGGGTACAATGAGCAGTTCTTC. This gives the protein CSAIPLAGGYNEQFF.

This clonotype is labeled medium-sized. V and J are TRBV7-2 and TRBJ2-4, with D perhaps matching TRBD1 or TRBD2 (6 bases each). Germline CDR1 SGHTA, CDR2 FQGNSA. Trimming shortened V by 3 bases and J by 9 bases, and 9 bases separated the two germline ends. The CDR3 extends over 12 amino acids. CDR3 protein: CASSFGGGIQYF. CDR3 DNA: TGTGCCAGCAGCTTCGGAGGGGGCATTCAGTACTTC.

This clonotype was recorded at least ten times. The chain joins TRBV5-1 to TRBJ2-7; 8 bases are shared with TRBD1. The CDR3 totals 14 residues. Germline V CDR1 and CDR2: SGHRS, YFSETQ. Trimming took 0 bases from V and 4 from J; bases not matched to a gene: 3. CDR3 residues: CASSLGTGTYEQYF. DNA of the CDR3: TGCGCCAGCAGCTTGGGGACAGGGACTTACGAGCAGTACTTC. Full variable domain (missing parts from reference TRBV5-1 and TRBJ2-7): KAGVTQTPRYLIKTRGQQVTLSCSPISGHRSVSWYQQTPGQGLQFLFEYFSETQRNKGNFPGRFSGRQFSNSRSEMNVSTLELGDSALYLCASSLGTGTYEQYFGPGTRLTVT.

This clonotype was observed at least ten times. V usage is TRBV7-9 and J usage is TRBJ2-7; D may be TRBD1 (5 bases). The CDR3 totals 13 residues. The germline V gene has CDR1 SEHNR and CDR2 FQNEAQ (reference sequence). The germline V and J ends were trimmed by 3 bases and 4 bases, with 10 bases remaining between them. The CDR3 coding sequence is TGTGCCAGCAGCTTCTCCGACAGATACGAGCAGTACTTC. Its translation is CASSFSDRYEQYF.

The chain links TRBV3-1 to TRBJ1-1; D gene uncertain. Germline values: CDR1 LGHDT, CDR2 YNNKEL (reference sequence). This CDR3 is built from 15 residues. V was cut by 4 bases and J by 1 base, with 13 bases left in between. The CDR3 loop is CASSRGSGQNTEAFF. CDR3 nucleotides: TGTGCCAGCAGCCGGGGTTCCGGGCAGAACACTGAAGCTTTCTTT.

This clonotype was recorded many times. This chain uses TRBV20-1 with TRBJ2-5, with a possible D match to TRBD1 (5 bases). Germline V CDR1 and CDR2: DFQATT, SNEGSKA (reference sequence). There are 13 residues in the CDR3. V was trimmed by 5 bases and J by 0 bases, leaving 10 bases between them. The CDR3 here is CSARWGDQETQYF. DNA for the CDR3: TGCAGTGCTCGATGGGGCGACCAAGAGACCCAGTACTTC.

This clonotype was observed at least ten times. The rearrangement joins TRBV11-2 to TRBJ2-7, with 12 bases lining up with TRBD2. Germline assignment: CDR1 SGHAT and CDR2 FQNNGV. The V gene end was trimmed by 4 bases and the J gene end by 2 bases; junction bases not matched to a gene: 3. CDR3 length equals 15 residues. CDR3 in amino acids: CASSSLAGGAYEQYF. In DNA, the CDR3 is TGTGCCAGCAGCTCGCTAGCGGGAGGGGCCTACGAGCAGTACTTC. The entire variable domain, with the rest obtained from reference TRBV11-2 and TRBJ2-7, is as follows: EAGVAQSPRYKIIEKRQSVAFWCNPISGHATLYWYQQILGQGPKLLIQFQNNGVVDDSQLPKDRFSAERLKGVDSTLKIQPAKLEDSAVYLCASSSLAGGAYEQYFGPGTRLTVT.

This chain joins TRBV5-1 and TRBJ1-4; D not certain. The germline V and J ends were trimmed by 3 bases and 5 bases, with 11 bases remaining between them. This CDR3 comprises 14 residues. The germline CDR1 and CDR2 sequences are SGHRS and YFSETQ. The chain's CDR3 is CASSSGGRNEKLFF. DNA of the CDR3: TGCGCCAGCAGCTCTGGAGGGAGAAATGAAAAACTGTTTTTT.

This clonotype was seen at least ten times. This chain connects TRBV28 to TRBJ2-3, with TRBD2 identical over 8 bases. CDR1 and CDR2 from the germline V gene are MDHEN and SYDVKM. The CDR3 has 19 amino acids. V lost 7 bases and J lost 0; bases outside the gene matches: 18. The chain's CDR3 is CASIRGRAGALTSTDTQYF. Here the CDR3 DNA reads TGTGCCAGCATAAGGGGCAGAGCGGGGGCCCTCACTAGCACAGATACGCAGTATTTT.

This clonotype was observed many times. The chain links TRBV7-3 to TRBJ2-2, with D possibly matching TRBD2 (5 bases). The germline V gene has CDR1 SGHTA and CDR2 FQGTGA. The CDR3 spans 15 residues. The V end was cut by 6 bases, the J end by 3 bases, with 14 bases between. CDR3 in amino acids: CASSPGLADTGELFF. Here the CDR3 DNA reads TGTGCCAGCAGTCCTGGACTGGCGGACACCGGGGAGCTGTTTTTT. Combining the CDR3 with reference TRBV7-3 and TRBJ2-2 gives the whole variable domain GAGVSQTPSNKVTEKGKYVELRCDPISGHTALYWYRQSLGQGPEFLIYFQGTGAADDSGLPNDRFFAVRPEGSVSTLKIQRTERGDSAVYLCASSPGLADTGELFFGEGSRLTVL.

In this sample, this clonotype turned up many times. This chain uses TRBV27 with TRBJ2-6, with 8 positions matching TRBD1. CDR1 and CDR2 from the germline V gene are MNHEY and SMNVEV (reference sequence). The V segment lost 7 bases and the J segment 0 bases; nucleotides outside the gene matches: 5. The CDR3 has 16 residues. Written as DNA, the CDR3 is TGTGCCAGCAAACGACAGGGGAACTCTGGGGCCAACGTCCTGACTTTC. It translates to CASKRQGNSGANVLTF. The full variable domain, its missing parts supplied by reference TRBV27 and TRBJ2-6, is EAQVTQNPRYLITVTGKKLTVTCSQNMNHEYMSWYRQDPGLGLRQIYYSMNVEVTDKGDVPEGYKVSRKEKRNFPLILESPSPNQTSLYFCASKRQGNSGANVLTFGAGSRLTVL.

This clonotype was counted many times. The rearrangement uses TRBV9 and TRBJ2-1; D might be TRBD1 (5 bases). The CDR3 is made up of 16 amino acids. Germline lookup yields CDR1 SGDLS and CDR2 YYNGEE. Deletions cut 0 bases from V and 7 bases from J, with 17 bases between. The DNA of the CDR3 is TGTGCCAGCAGCGTAGGGTCCAGGGATGGTACGAATGAGCAGTTCTTC. Its protein product is CASSVGSRDGTNEQFF.

This clonotype qualifies as medium-sized. The V call is TRBV10-3, the J call TRBJ2-1, with TRBD1 identical over 7 bases. CDR1 is ENHRY and CDR2 is SYGVKD in the germline V gene. The CDR3 length is 17 residues. The ends lost 6 bases at V and 0 bases at J; junction bases unmatched: 11. The CDR3 spells CAISSMTGKSSYNEQFF. CDR3 sequence (DNA): TGTGCCATCAGCTCTATGACAGGGAAAAGCTCCTACAATGAGCAGTTCTTC.

In its sample, this clonotype was seen many times. V gene TRBV4-3 combines with J gene TRBJ2-1; D is possibly TRBD1 (5 bases). The CDR3 extends over 15 amino acids. Germline V gives CDR1 LGHNA, CDR2 YSLEER. V lost 4 bases to trimming and J lost 3 bases, with 13 bases between them. The CDR3 region is CASSPQGLDYNEQFF. In nucleotides, the CDR3 is TGCGCCAGCAGCCCCCAGGGTCTAGACTACAATGAGCAGTTCTTC.

This clonotype has at least ten counts. The V call is TRBV5-1, the J call TRBJ2-6, with 11 bases identical to TRBD1. The V gene's germline CDR1 is SGHRS and CDR2 YFSETQ. Trimming took 3 bases from V and 0 from J; bases not matched to a gene: 2. The CDR3 extends over 17 amino acids. The CDR3 loop reads CASSWGQGGSGANVLTF. The CDR3 DNA is TGCGCCAGCAGCTGGGGACAGGGGGGCTCTGGGGCCAACGTCCTGACTTTC. Combining the CDR3 with reference TRBV5-1 and TRBJ2-6 gives the whole variable domain KAGVTQTPRYLIKTRGQQVTLSCSPISGHRSVSWYQQTPGQGLQFLFEYFSETQRNKGNFPGRFSGRQFSNSRSEMNVSTLELGDSALYLCASSWGQGGSGANVLTFGAGSRLTVL.

This clonotype was counted at least ten times. The chain uses TRBV5-1 and TRBJ2-7, with a tentative D call TRBD2 (6 bases). The CDR3 sequence is 14 residues long. Per germline, CDR1 SGHRS and CDR2 YFSETQ. Trimming removed 4 bases at V and 5 bases at J, with 16 bases between. For the CDR3, the DNA is TGCGCCAGCAGCGCGGGACTTTCGGGCGACGAGCAGTACTTC. It codes for CASSAGLSGDEQYF. Full variable domain (missing parts from reference TRBV5-1 and TRBJ2-7): KAGVTQTPRYLIKTRGQQVTLSCSPISGHRSVSWYQQTPGQGLQFLFEYFSETQRNKGNFPGRFSGRQFSNSRSEMNVSTLELGDSALYLCASSAGLSGDEQYFGPGTRLTVT.

This clonotype was counted ten times or more. DNA of the CDR3: TGCAGTGCTAGAGGGAATGGGGGAGAGACCCAGTACTTC. It encodes CSARGNGGETQYF. The V and J genes are TRBV20-1 and TRBJ2-5; either TRBD1 or TRBD2 may fit D (5 bases each). Germline V CDR1 and CDR2: DFQATT, SNEGSKA (reference sequence). CDR3 length: 13 residues. V was trimmed by 1 base and J by 4 bases, leaving 10 bases between them.

This clonotype was detected ten times or more. The CDR3 DNA reads TGTGCCAGCAGTCTAGACCCGACAACCGGGGAGCTGTTTTTT. It translates to CASSLDPTTGELFF. V and J are TRBV9 and TRBJ2-2; D remains ambiguous. The CDR3 is 14 amino acids. CDR1 SGDLS and CDR2 YYNGEE come from the germline V gene. V was trimmed by 5 bases and J by 5 bases, leaving 13 bases between them.